This T cell receptor (beta chain) stems from a study of patients and donors after allogeneic stem cell transplantation. In TCRdb, the RT-PCR reads were re-called with MiXCR into one record per CDR3 protein. The table records approximately 160,000 distinct CDR3 sequences, approximately 30% of them present only once. Germline lookup yields CDR1 MDHEN and CDR2 SYDVKM. The CDR3 is made up of 15 amino acids. After removal of 5 bases from V and 7 bases from J, the junction contained 10 bases not matched to a gene. This sequence was found in a human donor who was either an allogeneic HSCT recipient or a stem cell or donor lymphocyte infusion donor (not recorded which). It is not recorded whose cells these are; they may come from a transplant donor. The sequenced material came from blood, either unsorted or a sorted T cell fraction (not recorded which). The V gene is TRBV28, the J gene TRBJ2-3; 9 bases are a match to TRBD2. The CDR3 nucleotides are TGTGCCAGCAGTCACTCCGGGACTAGCCTACATACGCAGTATTTT. This codes for CASSHSGTSLHTQYF.